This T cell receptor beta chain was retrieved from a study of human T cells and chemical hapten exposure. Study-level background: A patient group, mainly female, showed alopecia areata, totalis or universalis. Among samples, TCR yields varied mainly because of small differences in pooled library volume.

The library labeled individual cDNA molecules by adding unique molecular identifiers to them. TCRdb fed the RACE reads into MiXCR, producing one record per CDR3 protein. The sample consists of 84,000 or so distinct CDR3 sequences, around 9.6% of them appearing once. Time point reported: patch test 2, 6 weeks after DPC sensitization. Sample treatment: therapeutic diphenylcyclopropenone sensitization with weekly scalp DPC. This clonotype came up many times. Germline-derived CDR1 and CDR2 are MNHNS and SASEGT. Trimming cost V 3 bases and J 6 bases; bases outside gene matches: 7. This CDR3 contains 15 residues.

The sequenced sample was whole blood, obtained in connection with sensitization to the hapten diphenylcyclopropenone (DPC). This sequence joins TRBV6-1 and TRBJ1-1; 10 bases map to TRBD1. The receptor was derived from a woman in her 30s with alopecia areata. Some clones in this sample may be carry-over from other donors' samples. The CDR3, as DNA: TGTGCCAGCAGTGACGGGCCGGGACAGGGGCCTGAAGCTTTCTTT. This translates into CASSDGPGQGPEAFF.